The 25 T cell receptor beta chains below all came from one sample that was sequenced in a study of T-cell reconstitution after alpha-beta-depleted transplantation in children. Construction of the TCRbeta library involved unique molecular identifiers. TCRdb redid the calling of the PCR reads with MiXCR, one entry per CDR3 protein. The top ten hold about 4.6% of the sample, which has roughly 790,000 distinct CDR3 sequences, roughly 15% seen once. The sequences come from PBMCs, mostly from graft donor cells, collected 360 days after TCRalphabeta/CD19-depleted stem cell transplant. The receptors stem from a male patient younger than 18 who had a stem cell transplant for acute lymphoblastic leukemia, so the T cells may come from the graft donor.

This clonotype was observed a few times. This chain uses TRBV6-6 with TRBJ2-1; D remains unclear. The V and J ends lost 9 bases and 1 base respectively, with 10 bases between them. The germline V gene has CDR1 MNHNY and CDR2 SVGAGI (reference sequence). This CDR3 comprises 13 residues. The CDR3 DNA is TGTGCCAGTCTTCCTGGGTCCTACAATGAGCAGTTCTTC. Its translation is CASLPGSYNEQFF.

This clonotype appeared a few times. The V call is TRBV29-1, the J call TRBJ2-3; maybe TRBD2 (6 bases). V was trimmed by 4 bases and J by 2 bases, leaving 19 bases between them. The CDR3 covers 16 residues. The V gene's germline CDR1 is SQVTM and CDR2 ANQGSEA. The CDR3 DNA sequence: TGCAGCGTTGGGGGGGTCCACTGGGAAACCACAGATACGCAGTATTTT. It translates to CSVGGVHWETTDTQYF.

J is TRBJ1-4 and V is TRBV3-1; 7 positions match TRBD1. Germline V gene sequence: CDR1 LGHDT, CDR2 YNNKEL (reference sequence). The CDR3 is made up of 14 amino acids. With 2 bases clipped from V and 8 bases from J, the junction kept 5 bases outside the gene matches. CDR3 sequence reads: CASSQRGTEEKLFF. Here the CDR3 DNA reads TGTGCCAGCAGCCAACGAGGGACAGAAGAAAAACTGTTTTTT.

The CDR3 region is CASSVGGGLLNEKLFF. The CDR3 region has the DNA TGTGCCAGCAGCGTAGGAGGGGGACTGCTTAATGAAAAACTGTTTTTT. V and J are TRBV9 and TRBJ1-4; possible D gene TRBD1, 6 bases. V shed 0 bases and J shed 4 bases, with 13 bases lying between them. The CDR3 extends over 16 amino acids. Germline V CDR1 and CDR2: SGDLS, YYNGEE. The whole variable domain, filled in from reference TRBV9 and TRBJ1-4, reads DSGVTQTPKHLITATGQRVTLRCSPRSGDLSVYWYQQSLDQGLQFLIQYYNGEERAKGNILERFSAQQFPDLHSELNLSSLELGDSALYFCASSVGGGLLNEKLFFGSGTQLSVL.

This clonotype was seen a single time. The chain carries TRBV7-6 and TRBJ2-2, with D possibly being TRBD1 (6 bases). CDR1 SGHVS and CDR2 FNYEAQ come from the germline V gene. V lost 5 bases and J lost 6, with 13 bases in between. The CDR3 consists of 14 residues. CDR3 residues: CASSIQGPAGELFF. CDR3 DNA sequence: TGTGCCAGCAGCATACAGGGTCCGGCCGGGGAGCTGTTTTTT.

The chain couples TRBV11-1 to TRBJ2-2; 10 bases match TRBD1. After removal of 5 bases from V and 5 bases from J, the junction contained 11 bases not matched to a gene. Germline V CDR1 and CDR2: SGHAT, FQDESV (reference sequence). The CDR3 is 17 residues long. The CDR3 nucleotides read TGTGCCAGCAGCCAGACAGGGGGCCTCCGCGGGACCGGGGAGCTGTTTTTT. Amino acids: CASSQTGGLRGTGELFF.

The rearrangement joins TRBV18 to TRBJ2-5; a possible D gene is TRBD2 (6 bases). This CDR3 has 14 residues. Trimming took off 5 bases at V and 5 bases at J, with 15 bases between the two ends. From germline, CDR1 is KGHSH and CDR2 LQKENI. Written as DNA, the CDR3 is TGTGCCAGCTCAACGGGACTTTTAGCGGAGACCCAGTACTTC. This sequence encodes CASSTGLLAETQYF. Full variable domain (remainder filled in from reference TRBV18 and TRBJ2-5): NAGVMQNPRHLVRRRGQEARLRCSPMKGHSHVYWYRQLPEEGLKFMVYLQKENIIDESGMPKERFSAEFPKEGPSILRIQQVVRGDSAAYFCASSTGLLAETQYFGPGTRLLVL.

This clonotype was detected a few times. CDR3 sequence (DNA): TGTGCCAGCAGTTTGGGAGCACCGGGCACAGATACGCAGTATTTT. Translation gives CASSLGAPGTDTQYF. The chain recombines TRBV12-3 or TRBV12-4 with TRBJ2-3, with D perhaps TRBD2 (5 bases). The germline V and J ends were trimmed by 3 bases and 1 base, with 11 bases remaining between them. The CDR3 has 15 amino acids.

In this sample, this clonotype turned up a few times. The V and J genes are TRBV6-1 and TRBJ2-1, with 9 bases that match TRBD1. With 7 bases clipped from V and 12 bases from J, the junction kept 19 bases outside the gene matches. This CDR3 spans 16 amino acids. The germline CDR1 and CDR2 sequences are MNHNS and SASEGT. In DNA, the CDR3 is TGTGCCAGCACGGAGGGGGGACAGGGTGGGGAGGCTAGGCAGTTCTTC. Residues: CASTEGGQGGEARQFF.

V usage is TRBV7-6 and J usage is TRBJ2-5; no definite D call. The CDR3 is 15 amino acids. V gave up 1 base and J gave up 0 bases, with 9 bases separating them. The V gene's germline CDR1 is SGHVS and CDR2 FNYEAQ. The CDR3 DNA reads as TGTGCCAGCAGCTTAGTGGGCAGAAACCAAGAGACCCAGTACTTC. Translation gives CASSLVGRNQETQYF.

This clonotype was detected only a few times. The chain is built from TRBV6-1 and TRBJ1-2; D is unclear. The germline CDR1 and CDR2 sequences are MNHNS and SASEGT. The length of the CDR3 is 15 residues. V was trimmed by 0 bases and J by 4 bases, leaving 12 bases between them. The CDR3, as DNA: TGTGCCAGCAGTGAAGCTAGTGGACGGCGCTATGGCTACACCTTC. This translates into CASSEASGRRYGYTF.

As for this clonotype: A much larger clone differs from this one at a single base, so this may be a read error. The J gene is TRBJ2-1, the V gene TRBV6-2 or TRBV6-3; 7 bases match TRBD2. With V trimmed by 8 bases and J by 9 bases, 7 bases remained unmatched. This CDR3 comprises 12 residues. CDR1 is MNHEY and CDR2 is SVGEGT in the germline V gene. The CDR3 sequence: CASRPREVEQFF. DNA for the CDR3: TGTGCCAGCCGCCCCCGGGAGGTTGAGCAGTTCTTC.

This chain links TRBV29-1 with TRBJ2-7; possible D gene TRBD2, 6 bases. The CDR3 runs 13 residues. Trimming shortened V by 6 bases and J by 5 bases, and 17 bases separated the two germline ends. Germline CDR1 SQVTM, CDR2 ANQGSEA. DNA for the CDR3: TGCAGCGTAAAGGGGACTTTGAGACACGAGCAGTACTTC. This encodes CSVKGTLRHEQYF.

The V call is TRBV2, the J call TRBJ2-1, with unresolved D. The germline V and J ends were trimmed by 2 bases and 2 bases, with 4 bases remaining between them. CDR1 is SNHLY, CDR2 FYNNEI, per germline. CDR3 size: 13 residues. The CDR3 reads CASSEWAYNEQFF. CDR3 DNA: TGTGCCAGCAGTGAATGGGCCTACAATGAGCAGTTCTTC.

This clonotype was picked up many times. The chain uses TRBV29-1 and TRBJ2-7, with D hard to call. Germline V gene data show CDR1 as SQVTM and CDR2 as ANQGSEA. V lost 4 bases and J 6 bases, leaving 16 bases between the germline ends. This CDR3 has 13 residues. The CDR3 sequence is CSVVGPRVGEQYF. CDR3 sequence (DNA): TGCAGCGTTGTCGGACCCAGAGTCGGCGAGCAGTACTTC.

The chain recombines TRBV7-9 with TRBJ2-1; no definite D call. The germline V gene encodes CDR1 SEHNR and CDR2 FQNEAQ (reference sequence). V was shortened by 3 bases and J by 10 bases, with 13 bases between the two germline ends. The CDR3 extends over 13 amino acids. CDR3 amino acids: CASSFGRNEEQFF. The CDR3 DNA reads TGTGCCAGCAGCTTCGGACGGAACGAAGAGCAGTTCTTC.

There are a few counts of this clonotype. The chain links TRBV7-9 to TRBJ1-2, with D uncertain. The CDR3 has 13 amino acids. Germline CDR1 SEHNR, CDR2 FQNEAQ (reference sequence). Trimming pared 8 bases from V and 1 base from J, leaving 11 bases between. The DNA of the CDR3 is TGTGCCAGCGGCGATAACCGTAACTATGGCTACACCTTC. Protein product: CASGDNRNYGYTF.

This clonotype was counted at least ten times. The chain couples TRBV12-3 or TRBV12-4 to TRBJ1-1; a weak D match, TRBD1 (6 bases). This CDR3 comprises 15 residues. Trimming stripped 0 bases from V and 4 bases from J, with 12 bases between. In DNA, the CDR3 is TGTGCCAGCAGTTTAGCTTCCGGGACAACCACTGAAGCTTTCTTT. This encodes CASSLASGTTTEAFF.

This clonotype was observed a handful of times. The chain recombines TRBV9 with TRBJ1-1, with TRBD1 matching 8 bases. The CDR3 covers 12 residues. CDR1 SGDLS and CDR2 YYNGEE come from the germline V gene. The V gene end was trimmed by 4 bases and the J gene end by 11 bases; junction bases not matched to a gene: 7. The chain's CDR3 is CASSIGQGTAFF. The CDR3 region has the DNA TGTGCCAGCAGCATCGGACAGGGCACGGCTTTCTTT.

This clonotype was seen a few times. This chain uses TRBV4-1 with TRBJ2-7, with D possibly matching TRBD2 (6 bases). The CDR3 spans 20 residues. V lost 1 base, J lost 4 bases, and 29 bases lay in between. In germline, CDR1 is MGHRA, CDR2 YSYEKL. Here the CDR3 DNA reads TGCGCCAGCAGCCAAGCGTCTAGCGCCCTCCTACGAGCGGAGAGGTACGAGCAGTACTTC. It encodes CASSQASSALLRAERYEQYF.

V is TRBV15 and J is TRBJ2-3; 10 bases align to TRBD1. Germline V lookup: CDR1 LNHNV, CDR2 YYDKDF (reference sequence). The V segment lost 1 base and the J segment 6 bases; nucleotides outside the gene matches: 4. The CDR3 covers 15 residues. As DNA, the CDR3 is TGTGCCACCAGCAGAGGGGACAGGGGCCCCGATACGCAGTATTTT. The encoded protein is CATSRGDRGPDTQYF.

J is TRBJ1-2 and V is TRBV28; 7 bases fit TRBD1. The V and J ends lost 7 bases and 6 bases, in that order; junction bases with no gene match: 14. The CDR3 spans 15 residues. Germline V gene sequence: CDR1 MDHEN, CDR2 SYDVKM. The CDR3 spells CASIGTDRQMDGYTF. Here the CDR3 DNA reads TGTGCCAGCATTGGGACAGATCGGCAAATGGATGGCTACACCTTC.

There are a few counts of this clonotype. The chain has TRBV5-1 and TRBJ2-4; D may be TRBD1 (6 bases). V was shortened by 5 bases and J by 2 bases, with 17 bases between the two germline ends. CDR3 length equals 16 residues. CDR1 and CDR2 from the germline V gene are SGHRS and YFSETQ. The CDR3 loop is CASSSTIRGTKNIQYF. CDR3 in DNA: TGCGCCAGCAGTTCTACTATCAGGGGAACCAAAAACATTCAGTACTTC.

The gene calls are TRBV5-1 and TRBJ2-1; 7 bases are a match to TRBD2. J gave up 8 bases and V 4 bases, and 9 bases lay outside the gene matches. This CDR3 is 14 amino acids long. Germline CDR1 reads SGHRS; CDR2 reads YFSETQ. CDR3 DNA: TGCGCCAGCAGCCATAGCCGGGGAGGGGATGAGCAGTTCTTC. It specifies CASSHSRGGDEQFF.

The CDR3 here is CASGLAGTEETQYF. The CDR3 DNA is TGTGCTAGTGGTTTGGCCGGGACAGAGGAGACCCAGTACTTC. The chain couples TRBV12-5 to TRBJ2-5, with 7 bases identical to TRBD1. With 1 base clipped from V and 5 bases from J, the junction kept 4 bases outside the gene matches. The CDR3 has 14 amino acids. Germline V gene data show CDR1 as LGHNT and CDR2 as FRNRAP.